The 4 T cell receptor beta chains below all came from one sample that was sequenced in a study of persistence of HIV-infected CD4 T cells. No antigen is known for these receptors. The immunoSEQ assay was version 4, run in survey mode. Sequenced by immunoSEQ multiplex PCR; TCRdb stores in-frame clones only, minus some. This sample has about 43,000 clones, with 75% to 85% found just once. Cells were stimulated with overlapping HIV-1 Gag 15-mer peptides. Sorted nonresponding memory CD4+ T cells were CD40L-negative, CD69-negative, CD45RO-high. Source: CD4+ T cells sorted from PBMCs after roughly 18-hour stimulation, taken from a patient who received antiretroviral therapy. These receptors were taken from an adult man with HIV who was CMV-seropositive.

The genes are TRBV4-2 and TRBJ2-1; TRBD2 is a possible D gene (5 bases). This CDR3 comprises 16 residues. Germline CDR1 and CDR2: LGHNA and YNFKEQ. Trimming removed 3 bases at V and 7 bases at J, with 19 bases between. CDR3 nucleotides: TGTGCCAGCAGCCAGAGGGCGGGCCAGTTACGAAATGAGCAGTTCTTC. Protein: CASSQRAGQLRNEQFF.

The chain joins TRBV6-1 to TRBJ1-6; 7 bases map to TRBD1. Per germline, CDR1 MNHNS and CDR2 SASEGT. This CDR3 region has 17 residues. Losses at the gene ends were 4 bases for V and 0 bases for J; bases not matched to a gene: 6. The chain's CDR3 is CASSVMTGSSYNSPLHF. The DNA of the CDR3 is TGTGCCAGCAGTGTAATGACAGGGAGCTCCTATAATTCACCCCTCCACTTT.

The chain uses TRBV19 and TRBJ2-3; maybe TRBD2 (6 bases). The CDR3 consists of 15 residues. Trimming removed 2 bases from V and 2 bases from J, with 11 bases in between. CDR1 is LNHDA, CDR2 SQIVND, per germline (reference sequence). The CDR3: CASSIRGLATDTQYF. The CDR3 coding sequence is TGTGCCAGTAGTATACGGGGACTGGCCACAGATACGCAGTATTTT.

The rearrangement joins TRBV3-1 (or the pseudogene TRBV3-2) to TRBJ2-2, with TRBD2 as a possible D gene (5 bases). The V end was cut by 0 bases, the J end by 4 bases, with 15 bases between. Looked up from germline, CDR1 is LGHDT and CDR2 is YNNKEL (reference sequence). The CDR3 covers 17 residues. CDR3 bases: TGTGCCAGCAGCCAAGAAAGAATCAGCGGAAGCACCGGGGAGCTGTTTTTT. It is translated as CASSQERISGSTGELFF.